The sequence of this T cell receptor beta chain was determined in a study of blood T cell repertoires in COVID-19. About the study: The analysed material was cDNA or gDNA that came from T cells, B-cell-depleted T cells, or PBMCs.

This clone was observed a few times. With 4 bases removed from V and 3 bases from J, the gap between germline ends came to 13 bases. Germline lookup yields CDR1 SGHDT and CDR2 YYEEEE. The CDR3 is 15 amino acids. Living in about two dozen US areas, the participants were between roughly 18 and 90 years of age. Participants' own reports of clinical history determined their cohort assignment. Per the original methods: Researchers report that nucleated cell counts were estimated from reference gene primer amplification. The protocol was immunoSEQ multiplex PCR, while the TCRdb copy is restricted to in-frame clones and leaves out a portion. The V and J calls and clone size come from that table; D and trimming were worked out from the DNA. The sample gives 300,000 to 500,000 clones, roughly 90% of which show up once; approximately 2.1% is in the top ten.

This receptor was taken from a woman in her thirties or forties with acute COVID-19. The rearrangement joins TRBV5-6 to TRBJ2-2, with D maybe TRBD1 (5 bases). The sample consisted of PBMCs or T cells enriched from blood (not recorded which). In nucleotides, the CDR3 is TGTGCCAGCAGCCAAGGGGCGCGAGACACCGGGGAGCTGTTTTTT. This codes for CASSQGARDTGELFF.